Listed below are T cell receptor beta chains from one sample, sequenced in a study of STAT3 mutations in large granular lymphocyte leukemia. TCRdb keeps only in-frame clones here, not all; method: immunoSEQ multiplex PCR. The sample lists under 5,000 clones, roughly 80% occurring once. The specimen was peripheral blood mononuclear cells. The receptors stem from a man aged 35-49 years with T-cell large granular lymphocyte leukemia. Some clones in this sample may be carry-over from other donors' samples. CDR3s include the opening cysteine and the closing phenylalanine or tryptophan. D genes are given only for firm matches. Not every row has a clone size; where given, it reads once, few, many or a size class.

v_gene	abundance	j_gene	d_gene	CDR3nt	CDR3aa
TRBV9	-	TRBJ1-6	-	TGTGCCAGCAGCGTAGCTACAGAGAATTCACCCCTCCACTTT	CASSVATENSPLHF
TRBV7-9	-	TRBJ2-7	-	TGTGCCAGCAGCTTAGCCAGGCAGGGTGAGCAGTACTTC	CASSLARQGEQYF
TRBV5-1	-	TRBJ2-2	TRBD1	TGCGCCAGCAGCCTTACCGGGACAGGGGTCGGGGTGTCCGGGGAGCTGTTTTTT	CASSLTGTGVGVSGELFF
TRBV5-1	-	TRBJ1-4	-	TGCGCCAGCAGCTCAAATGGGGGCATGACTAATGAAAAACTGTTTTTT	CASSSNGGMTNEKLFF
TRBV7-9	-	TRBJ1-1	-	TGTGCCAGCAGCACCCGGACCGGGAACACTGAAGCTTTCTTT	CASSTRTGNTEAFF
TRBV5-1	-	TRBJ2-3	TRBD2	TGCGCCAGCAGCCCTGGGGTTCCGGGACTAGCGGGGGCGGGCCGCACAGATACGCAGTATTTT	CASSPGVPGLAGAGRTDTQYF
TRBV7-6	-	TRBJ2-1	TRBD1	TGTGCCAGCAGCTACCGGGACAGCTCTTTCAATGAGCAGTTCTTC	CASSYRDSSFNEQFF
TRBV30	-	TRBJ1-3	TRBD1	TGTGCCTGCGCCGAAGCACGGGACAGGCCTTACTCTGGAAACACCATATATTTT	CACAEARDRPYSGNTIYF
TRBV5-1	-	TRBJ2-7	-	TGCGCCAGCAGCTTGGAGGGGGGCCCTGGCTCCTACGAGCAGTACTTC	CASSLEGGPGSYEQYF
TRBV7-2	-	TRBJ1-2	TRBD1	TGTGCCAGCAGCTTCCCCGGAGGGCAGGGGGCAGGCTATGGCTACACCTTC	CASSFPGGQGAGYGYTF
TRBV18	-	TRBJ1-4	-	TGTGCCAGCTCACGGAGCGGGACAGAAAAACTGTTTTTT	CASSRSGTEKLFF
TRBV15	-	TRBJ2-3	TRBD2	TGTGCCACCAGCAGAGATGAGGGACTAGACCGAGATACGCAGTATTTT	CATSRDEGLDRDTQYF
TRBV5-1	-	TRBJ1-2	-	TGCGCCAGCGGTCTGGGAGACAGGAAATATGGCTACACCTTC	CASGLGDRKYGYTF
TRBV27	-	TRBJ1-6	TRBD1	TGTGCCAGCAATTTCGCAGGGGGGAATTCACCCCTCCACTTT	CASNFAGGNSPLHF
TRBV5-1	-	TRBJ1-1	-	TGCGCCAGCAGCCCGGGACTGTTGAAGGCTGAAGCTTTCTTT	CASSPGLLKAEAFF
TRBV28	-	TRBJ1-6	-	TGTGCCAGCAGTTTCGGTAGTTCACCCCTCCACTTT	CASSFGSSPLHF
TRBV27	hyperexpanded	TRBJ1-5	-	TGTGCCAGCAGTCCTCAATCCGGTCAGCCCCAGCATTTT	CASSPQSGQPQHF
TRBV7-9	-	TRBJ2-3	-	TGTGCCAGCACCTGGGGAAGGGGGGGATACACAGATACGCAGTATTTT	CASTWGRGGYTDTQYF
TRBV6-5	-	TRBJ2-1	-	TGTGCCAGCAGTGCACACGGCGGCTACAATGAGCAGTTCTTC	CASSAHGGYNEQFF
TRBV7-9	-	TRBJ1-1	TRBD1	TGTGCCAGCAGCCCGACAGGGAGTGAAGCTTTCTTT	CASSPTGSEAFF
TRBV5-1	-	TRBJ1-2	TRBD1	TGCGCCAGCAGTTCGGGACAGGGCGCCTATGGCTACACCTTC	CASSSGQGAYGYTF
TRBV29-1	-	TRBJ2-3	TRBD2	TGCAGCGTTGAAGGCCCAACACTGACTAGCGGGCCCGATATAAGCGGCACAGATACGCAGTATTTT	CSVEGPTLTSGPDISGTDTQYF
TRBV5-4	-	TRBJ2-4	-	TGTGCCAGCACCTCGGGGGGCGCCGGGAAAAACATTCAGTACTTC	CASTSGGAGKNIQYF
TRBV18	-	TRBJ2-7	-	TGTGCCAGCTCACCGGGGGGTTCTGGGGAGCAGTACTTC	CASSPGGSGEQYF
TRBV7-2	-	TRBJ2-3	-	TGTGCCAGCAGCTTTAATGCCGGAGATACGCAGTATTTT	CASSFNAGDTQYF
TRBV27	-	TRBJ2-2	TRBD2	TGTGCCAGCAGTATCGGACTAGTTTCACCCGGGGAGCTGTTTTTT	CASSIGLVSPGELFF
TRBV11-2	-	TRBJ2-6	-	TGTGCCAGCAGCCCGTCACGCAAGCAACAAAGTCGGGCCAACGTCCTGACTTTC	CASSPSRKQQSRANVLTF
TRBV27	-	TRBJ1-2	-	TGTGCCAGCAGTTTATCAGGGGGCTATGGCTACACCTTC	CASSLSGGYGYTF
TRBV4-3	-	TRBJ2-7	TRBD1	TGCGCCAGCAGCCAAGAATGGGACAGGGCCTCCTACGAGCAGTACTTC	CASSQEWDRASYEQYF
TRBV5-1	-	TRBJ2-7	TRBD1	TGCGCCAGCAGCTGGGGGACAGGGGGCTTGCACGAGCAGTACTTC	CASSWGTGGLHEQYF
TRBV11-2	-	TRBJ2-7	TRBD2	TGTGCCAGCAGCTCCGGGGGGGACTACGAGCAGTACTTC	CASSSGGDYEQYF
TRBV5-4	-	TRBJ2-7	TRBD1	TGTGCCAGCAGCCTACCAAATAACAGGGGGTCCTACGAGCAGTACTTC	CASSLPNNRGSYEQYF
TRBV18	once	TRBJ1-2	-	TGTGCCAGCTCACCACCCGGGGGCGGCTATGGCTACACCTTC	CASSPPGGGYGYTF
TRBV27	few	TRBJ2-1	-	TGTGCCAGCAGTTTTACTTCCCTACGGAATGAGCAGTTCTTC	CASSFTSLRNEQFF
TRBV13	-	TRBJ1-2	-	TGTGCCAGCAGCTTAGGCAGGGGAAATGGCTACACCTTC	CASSLGRGNGYTF
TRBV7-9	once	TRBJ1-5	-	TGTGCCAGCAGCTTAGAGGGCTGGGGCAATCAGCCCCAGCATTTT	CASSLEGWGNQPQHF
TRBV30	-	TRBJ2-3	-	TGTGCCTGGAGGCCGAGGGGGGGGGATACGCAGTATTTT	CAWRPRGGDTQYF
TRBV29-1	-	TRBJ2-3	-	TGCAGCGGAACATCCCCAGATACGCAGTATTTT	CSGTSPDTQYF
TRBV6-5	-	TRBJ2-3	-	TGTGCCAGCGGACACAGCACAGATACGCAGTATTTT	CASGHSTDTQYF
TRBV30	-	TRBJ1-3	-	TGTGCCTGGATTGGGACCAACTCTGGAAACACCATATATTTT	CAWIGTNSGNTIYF
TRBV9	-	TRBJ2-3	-	TGTGCCAGCAGCCGCCTTAGCACAGATACGCAGTATTTT	CASSRLSTDTQYF